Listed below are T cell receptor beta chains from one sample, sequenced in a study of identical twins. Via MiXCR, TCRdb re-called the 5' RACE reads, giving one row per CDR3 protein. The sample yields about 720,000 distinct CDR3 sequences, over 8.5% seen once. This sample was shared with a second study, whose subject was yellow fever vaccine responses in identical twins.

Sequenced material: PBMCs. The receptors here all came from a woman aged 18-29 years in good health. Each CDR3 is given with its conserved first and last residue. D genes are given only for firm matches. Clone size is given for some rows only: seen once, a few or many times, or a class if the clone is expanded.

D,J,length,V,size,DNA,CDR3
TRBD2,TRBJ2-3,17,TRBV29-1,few,TGCAGCGTTGCCCTTTATGGACTAGCGGGGAACACAGATACGCAGTATTTT,CSVALYGLAGNTDTQYF
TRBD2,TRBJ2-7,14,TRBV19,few,TGTGCCAGTAGTACCTCGGGACTAGAGGTCGAGCAGTACTTC,CASSTSGLEVEQYF
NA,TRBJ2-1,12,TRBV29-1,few,TGCAGCGTAACCGGGACCCTCAATGAGCAGTTCTTC,CSVTGTLNEQFF
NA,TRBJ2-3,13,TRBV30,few,TGTGCCTGGAGGTTGGGGGGCGCAGATACGCAGTATTTT,CAWRLGGADTQYF
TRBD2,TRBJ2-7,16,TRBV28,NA,TGTGCCAGCAGTACCTATGGACTAGCGGGAGATGGGGAGCAGTACTTC,CASSTYGLAGDGEQYF
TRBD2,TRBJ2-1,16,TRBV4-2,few,TGTGCCAGCAGCCAGATAGCGGGGGGGTCCTACAATGAGCAGTTCTTC,CASSQIAGGSYNEQFF
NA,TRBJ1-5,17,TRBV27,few,TGTGCCAGCAGAACTCGAATGGGAGGGGGGGCGAATCAGCCCCAGCATTTT,CASRTRMGGGANQPQHF
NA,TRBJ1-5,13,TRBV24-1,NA,TGTGCCACCAGTGGCAGAAACAATCAGCCCCAGCATTTT,CATSGRNNQPQHF
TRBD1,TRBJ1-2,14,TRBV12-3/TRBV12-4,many,TGTGCCAGCAGTTTTTTACAGGGGGCGCCAGGCTACACCTTC,CASSFLQGAPGYTF
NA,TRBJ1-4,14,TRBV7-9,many,TGTGCCAGCAGCCCCCATGTTGCAGCTGAAAAACTGTTTTTT,CASSPHVAAEKLFF
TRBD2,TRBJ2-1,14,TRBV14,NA,TGTGCCAGCAGCCAAGCCAACCGGGGGGATGAGCAGTTCTTC,CASSQANRGDEQFF
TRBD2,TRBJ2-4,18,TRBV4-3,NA,TGCGCCAGCAGCCAAGATTTAGCCCTAGCGGGAGCAAGTTACATTCAGTACTTC,CASSQDLALAGASYIQYF
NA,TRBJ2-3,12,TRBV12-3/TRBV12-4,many,TGTGCCAGCAGGAGAGGGGGATTGGGGCAGTATTTT,CASRRGGLGQYF
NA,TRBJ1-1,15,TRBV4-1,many,TGCGCCAGCAGCCTAGGACAGCAGGGGCTCACTGAAGCTTTCTTT,CASSLGQQGLTEAFF
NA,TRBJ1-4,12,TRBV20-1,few,TGCAGTGCTAGCCCCCCCTATGAAAAACTGTTTTTT,CSASPPYEKLFF